This T cell receptor (beta chain) derives from a study of cytomegalovirus exposure and HLA in healthy donors. Whole-study results and caveats: Sequence variants that were highly shared formed a cluster that was likely a sequencing artifact. Later, an analysis found that common viral pathogens appeared to be linked with several of the most significant clusters. Available immune exposure information was restricted to CMV serostatus only.

The PCR was carried out with 60 Vbeta primers and 13 Jbeta primers. TCRdb keeps only in-frame clones here, not all; method: immunoSEQ multiplex PCR. The sample contains about 98,000 clones, 74% of which appear only once. Worth noting for this clone: The antigen is unknown.

Per germline, CDR1 SGDLS and CDR2 YYNGEE. V was pared by 0 bases and J by 2 bases, with 9 bases between. This CDR3 comprises 15 residues. The TCR comes from a male donor in good health and CMV-seronegative. The chain uses TRBV9 and TRBJ2-1; no definite D call. The sample consisted of PBMCs. The CDR3 sequence: CASSVGGSTYNEQFF. In nucleotides, the CDR3 is TGTGCCAGCAGCGTAGGTGGTAGTACCTACAATGAGCAGTTCTTC.